This entry concerns a single TCR beta chain. This sample was included in a study of neoadjuvant anti-PD-1 for oral cavity cancer. Some clones are missing from TCRdb's copy, which holds only in-frame ones; the method was immunoSEQ multiplex PCR. The table lists about 37,000 clones, around 38% of them singletons, with roughly 16% in the top ten. The time point denotes: after neoadjuvant nivolumab, at surgical resection. Patients had newly diagnosed, untreated stage II-IVA oral cavity squamous cell carcinoma. CDR3 size: 17 residues. Germline V CDR1 and CDR2: MDHEN, SYDVKM. Trimming stripped 4 bases from V and 6 bases from J, with 24 bases between.

The rearrangement joins TRBV28 to TRBJ1-2; maybe TRBD1 (5 bases). The origin of this receptor is a person between 40 and 85 years old with oral cavity squamous cell carcinoma. The sample here was tumor tissue, taken after nivolumab (anti-PD-1) treatment. The CDR3 sequence: CASSSYRRPPGINGYTF. The CDR3 bases are TGTGCCAGCAGTTCGTACAGGAGGCCCCCGGGAATCAATGGCTACACCTTC.